The 3 T cell receptor beta chains presented below share a single source sample, sequenced in a study of T cells in Graves' hyperthyroidism and ophthalmopathy (dated by TCRdb to between 2018 and 2020). To prepare the library, multiplex PCR was applied. The sequencer was an Illumina HiSeq 2000. The TCR beta CDR3 regions were amplified from RNA transcripts. A first-round RT-PCR of the TCR CDR3 used the HTBI primer set with the Qiagen OneStep RT-PCR kit. TCRdb reworked the public reads: Q25 trimming with fastp, MiXCR clone assembly, productive beta chains retained. Records with the same CDR3 protein are collapsed into one entry carrying the most frequent genes and DNA. Recorded for this sample are approximately 490,000 distinct CDR3 sequences; approximately 23% of them occurred a single time. Approximately 54% of the sample goes to the ten largest clones. Source material: blood. The origin of the receptors is a woman aged 65 to 85 with Graves' ophthalmopathy.

The genes are TRBV30 and TRBJ2-2; 7 bases agree with TRBD2. The ends lost 5 bases at V and 4 bases at J; junction bases unmatched: 13. Per germline, CDR1 GTSNPN and CDR2 SVGIG (reference sequence). The CDR3 is 16 residues long. The CDR3 spells CAWREERSVFTGELFF. DNA for the CDR3: TGTGCCTGGCGGGAGGAGAGGAGTGTTTTCACCGGGGAGCTGTTTTTT.

The V call is TRBV10-3, the J call TRBJ2-5; 8 bases align to TRBD1. Losses at the gene ends were 6 bases for V and 0 bases for J; bases not matched to a gene: 6. CDR1 and CDR2 (germline): ENHRY, SYGVKD. The CDR3 extends over 15 amino acids. The CDR3 DNA follows: TGTGCCATCAGCGCGACAGGGGACTACCAAGAGACCCAGTACTTC. Translating gives CAISATGDYQETQYF.

This clonotype was seen only a few times. The J gene is TRBJ1-1, the V gene TRBV24-1, with D perhaps TRBD1 (5 bases). Looked up from germline, CDR1 is KGHDR and CDR2 is SFDVKD. Trimming took off 4 bases at V and 6 bases at J, with 20 bases between the two ends. The CDR3 is made up of 16 amino acids. The DNA for the CDR3 is TGTGCCACCAGTGACCCCGGCCAGGGACCGAATTCTGAAGCTTTCTTT. This codes for CATSDPGQGPNSEAFF.